These 30 T cell receptor beta chains were all obtained from the same sample, sequenced in a study of blood T cell repertoires in COVID-19. Repertoires were generated with immunoSEQ multiplex PCR, while TCRdb's copy carries only in-frame clones and drops some. The profile shows 80,000 to 95,000 clones, about four fifths of them singletons. Specimen: peripheral blood. All receptors derive from a woman of 80 years or more with acute or convalescent COVID-19.

The V and J genes are TRBV7-2 and TRBJ2-1; TRBD1 aligns across 9 bases. Germline CDR1 reads SGHTA; CDR2 reads FQGNSA. V dropped 6 bases and J dropped 8; count of bases not matched to a gene: 8. CDR3 size: 14 residues. This CDR3 reads CASSTGQGQHEQFF. Here the CDR3 DNA reads TGTGCCAGCAGTACGGGACAGGGTCAGCATGAGCAGTTCTTC.

This clone has a single count. The chain recombines TRBV5-5 with TRBJ1-5; D is perhaps TRBD1 (5 bases). The germline gives CDR1 SGHKS, CDR2 YYEKEE (reference sequence). The CDR3 loop spans 15 amino acids. V was pared by 5 bases and J by 3 bases, with 15 bases between. DNA of the CDR3: TGTGCCAGCAGTTCCCTCGGGGGATCCAATCAGCCCCAGCATTTT. This encodes CASSSLGGSNQPQHF.

Written as DNA, the CDR3 is TGTGCCAGCAGCCCCTTCCCCGGGACAGGACCCTACGAGCAGTACTTC. Translated, it gives CASSPFPGTGPYEQYF. This chain uses TRBV7-3 with TRBJ2-7; the match to TRBD1 covers 8 bases. Germline trimming cut 5 bases from V and 2 bases from J; bases unmatched to any gene: 11. The germline gives CDR1 SGHTA, CDR2 FQGTGA. CDR3 length: 16 residues.

With respect to this clone: Other DNA sequences in the same sample also yield this CDR3. The chain is built from TRBV7-9 and TRBJ1-3, with 8 positions matching TRBD1. V was pared by 2 bases and J by 0 bases, with 0 bases of the junction left unmatched. This CDR3 contains 15 residues. In germline, CDR1 is SEHNR, CDR2 FQNEAQ (reference sequence). In DNA, the CDR3 is TGTGCCAGCAGCTTAACAGGGGGCTCTGGAAACACCATATATTTT. Protein sequence: CASSLTGGSGNTIYF.

V gene TRBV7-6 combines with J gene TRBJ1-6; D is perhaps TRBD1 (5 bases). Between the trimmed V and J ends, which lost 7 bases and 10 bases, there was a span of 14 bases. Germline lookup yields CDR1 SGHVS and CDR2 FNYEAQ. CDR3 length equals 13 residues. The CDR3 DNA reads TGTGCCAGCACCTCCCTGGGGGGGTCACCCCTCCACTTT. It encodes CASTSLGGSPLHF.

The chain carries TRBV7-8 and TRBJ2-5; 7 bases align to TRBD2. J was trimmed by 1 base and V by 2 bases; bases with no gene match: 7. Germline V gives CDR1 SGHVS, CDR2 FQNEAQ. This CDR3 comprises 16 residues. This CDR3 is CASSLLTGGTQETQYF. The CDR3 bases are TGTGCCAGCAGCTTATTAACGGGGGGAACCCAAGAGACCCAGTACTTC.

This sequence joins TRBV27 and TRBJ1-2; tentative D call: TRBD1 (6 bases). The CDR3 sequence is 15 residues long. Germline CDR1 and CDR2: MNHEY and SMNVEV (reference sequence). V lost 6 bases and J 4 bases, leaving 18 bases between the germline ends. DNA of the CDR3: TGTGCCAGCAGCCTAAAGGGACACTCTGCCTATGGCTACACCTTC. This encodes CASSLKGHSAYGYTF.

The chain recombines TRBV2 with TRBJ2-7; 7 positions match TRBD1. Germline V gene lookup returns CDR1 SNHLY and CDR2 FYNNEI. V was pared by 8 bases and J by 3 bases, with 7 bases of the junction left unmatched. The CDR3 sequence is 13 residues long. The CDR3 loop is CASLTQGRYEQYF. The CDR3 region has the DNA TGTGCCAGCCTTACACAGGGGCGCTACGAGCAGTACTTC.

Ten or more counts support this clone. J is TRBJ2-3 and V is TRBV5-4; 9 bases align to TRBD1. The germline CDR1 and CDR2 sequences are SGHNT and YYREEE (reference sequence). The V and J ends lost 4 bases and 4 bases, in that order; junction bases with no gene match: 4. The CDR3 is made up of 14 amino acids. In DNA form, the CDR3 reads TGTGCCAGCAGCACAGACAGGGGGTCAGATACGCAGTATTTT. Translation: CASSTDRGSDTQYF.

The J gene is TRBJ1-1, the V gene TRBV10-1; D ambiguous. There are 12 residues in the CDR3. Germline V CDR1 and CDR2: WNHNN, SYGVQD (reference sequence). The V and J ends lost 4 bases and 9 bases respectively, with 12 bases between them. The CDR3 bases are TGCGCCAGCAGTGGAGTTCCGATTAAAGCTTTCTTT. The encoded protein is CASSGVPIKAFF.

The V and J genes are TRBV7-3 and TRBJ2-5; 8 nucleotides match TRBD1. With V trimmed by 2 bases and J by 5 bases, 4 bases remained unmatched. The CDR3 runs to 14 residues. Germline CDR1 reads SGHTA; CDR2 reads FQGTGA. CDR3 DNA sequence: TGTGCCAGCAGCTTACAGGGGGCTCACGAGACCCAGTACTTC. It codes for CASSLQGAHETQYF.

This chain connects TRBV28 to TRBJ2-1, with a tentative D call TRBD1 (5 bases). Between the trimmed V and J ends, which lost 3 bases and 8 bases, there was a span of 8 bases. This CDR3 has 12 residues. Germline V gene sequence: CDR1 MDHEN, CDR2 SYDVKM. Here the CDR3 DNA reads TGTGCCAGCAGTTTCACAGGATATGAGCAGTTCTTC. This translates into CASSFTGYEQFF.

This CDR3 is CASSSPTRTGGYGYTF. In DNA form, the CDR3 reads TGTGCCAGCAGTTCGCCAACTCGGACAGGTGGATATGGCTACACCTTC. The rearrangement uses TRBV27 and TRBJ1-2, with 7 bases fitting TRBD1. Germline CDR1 MNHEY, CDR2 SMNVEV (reference sequence). This CDR3 spans 16 amino acids. V shed 4 bases and J 5 bases; nucleotides not matched to a gene: 13.

This clone was recorded once. V is TRBV7-9 and J is TRBJ1-2, with D uncertain. The CDR3 is 14 residues long. Per the germline V gene, CDR1 is SEHNR and CDR2 is FQNEAQ (reference sequence). V was clipped by 1 base and J by 0 bases, with 6 bases between them. CDR3 DNA: TGTGCCAGCAGCTTAGATGGCACTAACTATGGCTACACCTTC. It yields the protein CASSLDGTNYGYTF.

This chain joins TRBV3-1 (or the pseudogene TRBV3-2) and TRBJ1-2; perhaps TRBD1 as D (5 bases). CDR3 length equals 14 residues. V was trimmed by 1 base and J by 5 bases, leaving 11 bases between them. Looked up from germline, CDR1 is LGHDT and CDR2 is YNNKEL (reference sequence). CDR3 residues: CASSQAGGSYGYTF. The CDR3 coding sequence is TGTGCCAGCAGCCAAGCGGGGGGGTCATATGGCTACACCTTC.

The rearrangement joins TRBV19 to TRBJ1-2; 7 bases fit TRBD1. CDR1 and CDR2 (germline): LNHDA, SQIVND (reference sequence). The junction had 10 bases not matched to a gene; V was cut back by 5 bases and J by 4 bases. The CDR3 has 15 residues. The CDR3 DNA follows: TGTGCCAGTAGTCAGGTGACAGGGAAAACCTATGGCTACACCTTC. The encoded protein is CASSQVTGKTYGYTF.

This chain uses TRBV11-2 with TRBJ2-1, with a possible D match to TRBD2 (5 bases). Germline CDR1 reads SGHAT; CDR2 reads FQNNGV. V was trimmed by 5 bases and J by 9 bases, leaving 17 bases between them. The CDR3 is 14 amino acids. CDR3 sequence reads: CASSGPGPRGEQFF. The DNA of the CDR3 is TGTGCCAGCAGCGGGCCGGGCCCCCGGGGTGAGCAGTTCTTC.

V usage is TRBV3-1 (or the pseudogene TRBV3-2) and J usage is TRBJ1-6; D is perhaps TRBD1 (6 bases). This CDR3 comprises 14 residues. Germline loops: CDR1 LGHDT, CDR2 YNNKEL (reference sequence). V was pared by 2 bases and J by 5 bases, with 7 bases between. The CDR3 reads CASSQRDNNSPLHF. Written as DNA, the CDR3 is TGTGCCAGCAGCCAACGGGACAATAATTCACCCCTCCACTTT.

The chain recombines TRBV19 with TRBJ1-5; weak D call: TRBD1 (5 bases). V lost 5 bases and J 5 bases, leaving 10 bases between the germline ends. The CDR3 runs to 13 residues. Germline V gene sequence: CDR1 LNHDA, CDR2 SQIVND (reference sequence). The CDR3: CASSEQVYQPQHF. The CDR3 DNA reads TGTGCCAGTAGTGAACAGGTATATCAGCCCCAGCATTTT. Using reference TRBV19 and TRBJ1-5 for the parts outside the CDR3, the full variable domain is DGGITQSPKYLFRKEGQNVTLSCEQNLNHDAMYWYRQDPGQGLRLIYYSQIVNDFQKGDIAEGYSVSREKKESFPLTVTSAQKNPTAFYLCASSEQVYQPQHFGDGTRLSIL.

This chain uses TRBV5-1 with TRBJ2-3; 7 nucleotides agree with TRBD1. The CDR3 contains 16 residues. CDR1 SGHRS and CDR2 YFSETQ come from the germline V gene. With V trimmed by 0 bases and J by 0 bases, 4 bases remained unmatched. CDR3 in amino acids: CASSLGTGSSTDTQYF. DNA for the CDR3: TGCGCCAGCAGCTTGGGGACAGGTTCGAGCACAGATACGCAGTATTTT.

Comment on this clone: The sample carries other DNA sequences with the same CDR3. The chain links TRBV21-1 to TRBJ1-2. TRBV21-1 is noted as a pseudogene. This CDR3 spans 16 amino acids. The CDR3 coding sequence is TGTGCCAGCAGCAACGACTCGGGGGGAGCTAACTATGGCTACACCTTC. Translation: CASSNDSGGANYGYTF.

The chain links TRBV7-2 to TRBJ2-5; tentatively, D is TRBD2 (5 bases). CDR3 size: 14 residues. The V and J ends lost 5 bases and 2 bases respectively, with 12 bases between them. Germline V gene lookup returns CDR1 SGHTA and CDR2 FQGNSA. The chain's CDR3 is CASSKDPGQETQYF. The CDR3 DNA reads as TGTGCCAGCAGCAAAGACCCGGGACAAGAGACCCAGTACTTC.

The chain is built from TRBV6-2 or TRBV6-3 and TRBJ1-1, with D maybe TRBD1 (6 bases). In germline, CDR1 is MNHEY, CDR2 SVGEGT. V gave up 0 bases and J gave up 2 bases, with 10 bases separating them. The CDR3 spans 15 residues. CDR3 sequence reads: CASSYSIRGNTEAFF. The CDR3 bases are TGTGCCAGCAGTTACTCGATCAGGGGAAACACTGAAGCTTTCTTT.

This clone was found a few times. The chain uses TRBV10-3 and TRBJ1-1; possible D gene TRBD1, 6 bases. This CDR3 has 14 residues. V lost 8 bases and J 0 bases, leaving 13 bases between the germline ends. CDR1 ENHRY and CDR2 SYGVKD come from the germline V gene. CDR3 in amino acids: CAIRRTEMNTEAFF. In nucleotides, the CDR3 is TGTGCCATCCGCCGGACAGAAATGAACACTGAAGCTTTCTTT.

The chain recombines TRBV21-1 with TRBJ2-4; TRBD1 is the table's D call and was not checked against the DNA. TRBV21-1 is a pseudogene locus. This CDR3 is built from 16 residues. For the CDR3, the DNA is TGTGCCAGCAGCAAACCGACAGGGAGAACCAAAAACATTCAGTACTTC. This sequence encodes CASSKPTGRTKNIQYF.

In nucleotides, the CDR3 is TGTGCCAGCAGTCAACCGGGACAGGGGGACACTGAAGCTTTCTTT. Amino acid sequence: CASSQPGQGDTEAFF. V gene TRBV28 combines with J gene TRBJ1-1; 11 bases are shared with TRBD1. Germline-derived CDR1 and CDR2 are MDHEN and SYDVKM. The trim removed 5 bases at V and 3 bases at J, leaving 5 bases unmatched. This CDR3 spans 15 amino acids.

Here the CDR3 reads CASSVEGAGPLSYEQYF. CDR3 coding DNA: TGTGCCAGCAGCGTAGAAGGGGCGGGACCGCTTTCCTACGAGCAGTACTTC. The rearrangement joins TRBV9 to TRBJ2-7, with a weak D call TRBD2 (6 bases). Per germline, CDR1 SGDLS and CDR2 YYNGEE. The CDR3 loop spans 17 amino acids. Trimming pared 0 bases from V and 1 base from J, leaving 17 bases between.

The chain combines TRBV6-5 with TRBJ2-4; D ambiguous. V was shortened by 0 bases and J by 9 bases, with 12 bases between the two germline ends. This CDR3 comprises 14 residues. Per germline, CDR1 MNHEY and CDR2 SVGAGI. CDR3 in DNA: TGTGCCAGCAGTTACTCACCCGGGTTTGGCATTCAGTACTTC. As protein: CASSYSPGFGIQYF.

The V and J genes are TRBV3-1 (or the pseudogene TRBV3-2) and TRBJ1-2, with D unclear. With 1 base removed from V and 0 bases from J, the gap between germline ends came to 6 bases. Germline V gene data show CDR1 as LGHDT and CDR2 as YNNKEL (reference sequence). This CDR3 contains 14 residues. Written as DNA, the CDR3 is TGTGCCAGCAGCCAAGGGTTAGCTAACTATGGCTACACCTTC. This sequence encodes CASSQGLANYGYTF.

This clone appeared a single time. The CDR3 coding sequence is TGTGCCAGCAGTTACTTTAGCGAGGGAGATACGCAGTATTTT. Amino acid sequence: CASSYFSEGDTQYF. The chain links TRBV6-6 to TRBJ2-3; maybe TRBD2 (5 bases). Germline CDR1 MNHNY, CDR2 SVGAGI (reference sequence). V was clipped by 1 base and J by 5 bases, with 10 bases between them. The CDR3 length is 14 residues.